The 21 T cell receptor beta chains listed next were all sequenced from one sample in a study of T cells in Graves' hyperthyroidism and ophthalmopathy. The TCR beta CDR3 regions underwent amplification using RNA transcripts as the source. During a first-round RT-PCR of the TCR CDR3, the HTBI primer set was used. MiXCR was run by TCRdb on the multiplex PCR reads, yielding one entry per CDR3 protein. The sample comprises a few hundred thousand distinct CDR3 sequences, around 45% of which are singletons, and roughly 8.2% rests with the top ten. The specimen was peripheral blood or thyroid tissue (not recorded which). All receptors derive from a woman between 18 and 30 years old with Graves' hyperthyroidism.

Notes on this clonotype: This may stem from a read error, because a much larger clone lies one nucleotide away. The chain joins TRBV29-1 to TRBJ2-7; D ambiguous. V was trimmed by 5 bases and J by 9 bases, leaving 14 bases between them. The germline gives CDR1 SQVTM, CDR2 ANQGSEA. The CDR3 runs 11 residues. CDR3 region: CSVIAGIGQYF. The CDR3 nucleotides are TGCAGCGTTATTGCTGGTATAGGGCAGTACTTC.

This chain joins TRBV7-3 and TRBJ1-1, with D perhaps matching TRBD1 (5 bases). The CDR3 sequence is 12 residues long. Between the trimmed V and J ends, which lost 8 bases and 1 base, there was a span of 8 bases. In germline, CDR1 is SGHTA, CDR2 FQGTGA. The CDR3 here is CASGGSNTEAFF. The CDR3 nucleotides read TGTGCCAGCGGGGGATCGAACACTGAAGCTTTCTTT.

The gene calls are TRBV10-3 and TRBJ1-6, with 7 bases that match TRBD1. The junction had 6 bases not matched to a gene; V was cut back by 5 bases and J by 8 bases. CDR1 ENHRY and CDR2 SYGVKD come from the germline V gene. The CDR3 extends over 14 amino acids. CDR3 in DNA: TGTGCCATCAGTTGGGACAGAGACGATTCACCCCTCCACTTT. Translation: CAISWDRDDSPLHF.

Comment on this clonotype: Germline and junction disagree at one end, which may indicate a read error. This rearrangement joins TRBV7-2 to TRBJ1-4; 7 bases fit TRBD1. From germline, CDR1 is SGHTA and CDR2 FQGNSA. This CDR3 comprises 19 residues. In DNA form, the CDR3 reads TGCGCCAGCAGCCAAGACAGCACTAGAGACAGGGTGGTGGGTGAAAAACTGTTTTTT. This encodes CASSQDSTRDRVVGEKLFF. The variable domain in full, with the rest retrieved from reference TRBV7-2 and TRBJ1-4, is GAGVSQSPSNKVTEKGKDVELRCDPISGHTALYWYRQSLGQGLEFLIYFQGNSAPDKSGLPSDRFSAERTGGSVSTLTIQRTQQEDSAVYLCASSQDSTRDRVVGEKLFFGSGTQLSVL.

CDR3 in DNA: TGTGCCATCAGTGTGGACAGGGAGCAAGAGACCCAGTACTTC. Amino acid sequence: CAISVDREQETQYF. The chain recombines TRBV10-3 with TRBJ2-5; TRBD1 aligns across 8 bases. V was pared by 4 bases and J by 2 bases, with 3 bases of the junction left unmatched. This CDR3 is 14 amino acids long. Per the germline V gene, CDR1 is ENHRY and CDR2 is SYGVKD.

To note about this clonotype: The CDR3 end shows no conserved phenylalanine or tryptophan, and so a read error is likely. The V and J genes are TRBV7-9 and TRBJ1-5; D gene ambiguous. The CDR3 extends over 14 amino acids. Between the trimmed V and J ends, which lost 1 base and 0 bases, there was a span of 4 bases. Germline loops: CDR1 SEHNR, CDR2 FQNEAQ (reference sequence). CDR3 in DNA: TGTGCCAGCAGCTTAGAAGTTAGCAATCAGCCCCAGCATTCT. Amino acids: CASSLEVSNQPQHS.

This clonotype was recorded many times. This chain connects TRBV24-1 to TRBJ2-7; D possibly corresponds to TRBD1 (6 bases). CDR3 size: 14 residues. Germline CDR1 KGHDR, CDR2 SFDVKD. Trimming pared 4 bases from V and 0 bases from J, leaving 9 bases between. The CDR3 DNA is TGTGCCACCAGTGACACAGGGTTCTCCTACGAGCAGTACTTC. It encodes CATSDTGFSYEQYF.

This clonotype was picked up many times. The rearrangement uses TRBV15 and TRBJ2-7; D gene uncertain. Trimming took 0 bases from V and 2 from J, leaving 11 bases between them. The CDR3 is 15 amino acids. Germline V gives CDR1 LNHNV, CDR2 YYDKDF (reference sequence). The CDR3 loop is CATSREWQPTYEQYF. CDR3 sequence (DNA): TGTGCCACCAGCAGAGAGTGGCAACCTACCTACGAGCAGTACTTC. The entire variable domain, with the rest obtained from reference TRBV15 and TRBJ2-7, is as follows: DAMVIQNPRYQVTQFGKPVTLSCSQTLNHNVMYWYQQKSSQAPKLLFHYYDKDFNNEADTPDNFQSRRPNTSFCFLDIRSPGLGDTAMYLCATSREWQPTYEQYFGPGTRLTVT.

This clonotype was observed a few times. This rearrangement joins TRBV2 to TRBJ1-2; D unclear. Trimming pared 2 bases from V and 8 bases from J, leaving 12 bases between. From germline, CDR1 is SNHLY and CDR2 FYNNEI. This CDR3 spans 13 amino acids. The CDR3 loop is CASSEKGVQGYTF. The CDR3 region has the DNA TGTGCCAGCAGTGAAAAGGGAGTACAAGGCTACACCTTC.

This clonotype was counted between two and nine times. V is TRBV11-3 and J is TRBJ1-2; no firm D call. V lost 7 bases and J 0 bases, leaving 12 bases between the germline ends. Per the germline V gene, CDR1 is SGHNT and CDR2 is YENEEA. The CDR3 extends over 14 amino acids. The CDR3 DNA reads TGTGCCAGCATCTACGCTGGAGCTAACTATGGCTACACCTTC. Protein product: CASIYAGANYGYTF.

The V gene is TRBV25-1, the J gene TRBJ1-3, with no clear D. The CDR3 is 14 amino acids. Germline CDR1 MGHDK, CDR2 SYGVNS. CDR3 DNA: TGTGCTAGGGCGTGGCAGGCCTCTGGAAACACCATATATTTT. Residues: CARAWQASGNTIYF.

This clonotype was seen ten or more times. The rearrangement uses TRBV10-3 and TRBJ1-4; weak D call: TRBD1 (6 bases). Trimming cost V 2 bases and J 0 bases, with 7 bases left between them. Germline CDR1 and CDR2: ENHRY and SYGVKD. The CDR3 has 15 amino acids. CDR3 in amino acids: CAISEGQTTNEKLFF. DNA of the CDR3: TGTGCCATCAGTGAGGGACAGACAACTAATGAAAAACTGTTTTTT.

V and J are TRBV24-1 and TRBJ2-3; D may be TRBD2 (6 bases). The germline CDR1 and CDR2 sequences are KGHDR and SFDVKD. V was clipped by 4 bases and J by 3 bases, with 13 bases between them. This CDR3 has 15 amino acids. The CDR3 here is CATSEPSVGTDTQYF. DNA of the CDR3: TGTGCCACCAGTGAACCTAGCGTAGGGACAGATACGCAGTATTTT.

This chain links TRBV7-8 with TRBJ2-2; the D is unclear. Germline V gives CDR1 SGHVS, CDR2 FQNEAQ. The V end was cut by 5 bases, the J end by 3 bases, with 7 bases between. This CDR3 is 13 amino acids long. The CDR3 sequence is CASSRQYTGELFF. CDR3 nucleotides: TGTGCCAGCAGCCGCCAGTACACCGGGGAGCTGTTTTTT.

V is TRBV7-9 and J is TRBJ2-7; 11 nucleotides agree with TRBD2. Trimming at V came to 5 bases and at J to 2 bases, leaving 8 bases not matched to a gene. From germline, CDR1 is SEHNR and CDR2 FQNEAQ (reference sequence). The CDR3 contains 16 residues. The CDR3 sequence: CASSRPGLAVTYEQYF. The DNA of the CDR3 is TGTGCCAGCAGCCGTCCGGGACTAGCGGTTACCTACGAGCAGTACTTC.

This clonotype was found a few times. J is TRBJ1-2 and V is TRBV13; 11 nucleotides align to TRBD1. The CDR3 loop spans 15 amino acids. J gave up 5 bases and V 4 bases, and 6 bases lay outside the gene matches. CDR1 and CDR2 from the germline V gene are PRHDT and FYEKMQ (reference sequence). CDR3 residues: CASSWGQGVWYGYTF. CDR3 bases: TGTGCCAGCAGCTGGGGACAGGGGGTATGGTATGGCTACACCTTC.

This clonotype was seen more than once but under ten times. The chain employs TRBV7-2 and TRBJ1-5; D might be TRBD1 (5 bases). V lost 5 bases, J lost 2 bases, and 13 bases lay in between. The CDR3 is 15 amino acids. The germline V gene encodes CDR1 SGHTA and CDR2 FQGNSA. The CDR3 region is CASSQTRGGNQPQHF. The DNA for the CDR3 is TGTGCCAGCAGCCAGACCCGGGGCGGCAATCAGCCCCAGCATTTT.

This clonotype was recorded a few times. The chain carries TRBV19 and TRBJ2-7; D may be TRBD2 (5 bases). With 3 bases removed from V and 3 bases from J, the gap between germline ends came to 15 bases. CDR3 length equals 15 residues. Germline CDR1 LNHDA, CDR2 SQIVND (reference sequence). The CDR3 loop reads CASSIGEARVYEQYF. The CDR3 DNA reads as TGTGCCAGTAGTATCGGGGAAGCGAGAGTCTACGAGCAGTACTTC.

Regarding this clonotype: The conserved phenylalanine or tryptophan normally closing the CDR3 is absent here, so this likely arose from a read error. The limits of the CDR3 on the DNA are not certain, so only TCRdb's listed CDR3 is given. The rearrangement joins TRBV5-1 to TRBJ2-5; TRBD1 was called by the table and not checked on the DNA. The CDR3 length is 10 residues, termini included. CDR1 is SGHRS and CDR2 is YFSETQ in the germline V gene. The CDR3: CASSLEALPP.

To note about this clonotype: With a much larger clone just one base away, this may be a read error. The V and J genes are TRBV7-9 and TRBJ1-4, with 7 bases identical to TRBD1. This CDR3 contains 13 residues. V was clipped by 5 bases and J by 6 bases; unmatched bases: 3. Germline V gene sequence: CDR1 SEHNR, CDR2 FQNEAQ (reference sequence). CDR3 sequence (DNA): TGTGCCAGCAGCGCCGGGACAGATGAAAAACTGTTTTTT. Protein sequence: CASSAGTDEKLFF.

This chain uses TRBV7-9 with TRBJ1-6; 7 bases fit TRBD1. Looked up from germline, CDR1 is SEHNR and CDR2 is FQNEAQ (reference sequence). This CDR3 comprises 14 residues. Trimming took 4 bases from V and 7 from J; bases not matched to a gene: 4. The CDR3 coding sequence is TGTGCCAGCAGCTGGGGGGACAGAAATTCACCCCTCCACTTT. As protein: CASSWGDRNSPLHF.